Listed here are 2 T cell receptor beta chains from one sample, sequenced in a study of PD-1 blockade in mismatch repair-deficient tumors. Method: immunoSEQ multiplex PCR; TCRdb's copy keeps in-frame clones and lacks some. The repertoire consists of some 97,000 clones, with over 65% occurring once and the leading ten covering 6.3%. The input for sequencing was peripheral blood, taken roughly 36 weeks after starting pembrolizumab. These receptors all come from an adult with mismatch repair-deficient cancer.

The chain employs TRBV21-1 and TRBJ2-7; the table's TRBD2 call for D was not verified on the DNA. TRBV21-1 is a pseudogene segment. There are 11 residues in the CDR3. The CDR3 DNA sequence: TGTGCCAGCGGGACTAGCGATGAGCAGTACTTC. Translating it yields CASGTSDEQYF.

The chain couples TRBV14 to TRBJ2-3, with TRBD1 matching over 7 bases. This CDR3 is built from 15 residues. V shed 4 bases and J 1 base; nucleotides not matched to a gene: 5. Germline-derived CDR1 and CDR2 are SGHDN and FVKESK. This CDR3 is CASSPHTGGTDTQYF. CDR3 nucleotides: TGTGCCAGCAGCCCTCACACAGGGGGCACAGATACGCAGTATTTT.